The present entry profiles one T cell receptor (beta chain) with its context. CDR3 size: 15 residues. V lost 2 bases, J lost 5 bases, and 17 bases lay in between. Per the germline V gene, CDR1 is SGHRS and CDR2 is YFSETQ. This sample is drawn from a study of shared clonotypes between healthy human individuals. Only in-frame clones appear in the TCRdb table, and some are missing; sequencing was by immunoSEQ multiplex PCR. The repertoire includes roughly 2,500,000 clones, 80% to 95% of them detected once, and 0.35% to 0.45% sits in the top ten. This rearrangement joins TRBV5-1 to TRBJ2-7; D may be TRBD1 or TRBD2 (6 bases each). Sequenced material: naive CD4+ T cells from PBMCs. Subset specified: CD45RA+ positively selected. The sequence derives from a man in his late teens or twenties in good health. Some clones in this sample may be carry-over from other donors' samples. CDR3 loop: CASSLGTSRGHEQYF. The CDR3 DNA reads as TGCGCCAGCAGCTTAGGAACTAGCAGGGGCCACGAGCAGTACTTC.